The 17 T cell receptor beta chains given below trace back to one sample, sequenced in a study of T cell responses to AZD1222 COVID-19 vaccine. Sequencing used immunoSEQ multiplex PCR; TCRdb keeps in-frame clones, though not all of them. The sample shows 95,000 to 100,000 clones, about 87% of them seen only once. Source: peripheral blood, taken 28 days after the second AZD1222 dose. The receptors derive from an adult who received the AZD1222 COVID-19 vaccine.

There are a few counts of this clone. The rearrangement links TRBV27 to TRBJ1-5; 12 nucleotides match TRBD1. Germline-derived CDR1 and CDR2 are MNHEY and SMNVEV (reference sequence). There are 16 residues in the CDR3. Trimming removed 5 bases from V and 5 bases from J; junction bases left unmatched: 7. CDR3 protein: CASSPGQGATYQPQHF. The CDR3 DNA sequence: TGTGCCAGCAGTCCGGGACAGGGGGCGACCTATCAGCCCCAGCATTTT.

The gene calls are TRBV29-1 and TRBJ2-7, with a possible D match to TRBD2 (5 bases). The V and J ends lost 7 bases and 0 bases respectively, with 13 bases between them. The germline V gene has CDR1 SQVTM and CDR2 ANQGSEA. The CDR3 contains 13 residues. In nucleotides, the CDR3 is TGCAGCGCCCGGGGTGGGAACTCCTACGAGCAGTACTTC. Amino acids: CSARGGNSYEQYF.

The rearrangement uses TRBV18 and TRBJ2-3, with D possibly matching TRBD1 (6 bases). The CDR3 spans 14 residues. Germline V CDR1 and CDR2: KGHSH, LQKENI. The V and J ends lost 2 bases and 4 bases respectively, with 10 bases between them. This chain's CDR3 is CASSPGGWADTQYF. The CDR3 DNA reads as TGTGCCAGCTCACCAGGGGGCTGGGCAGATACGCAGTATTTT.

V usage is TRBV18 and J usage is TRBJ2-7; TRBD1 agrees at 9 bases. The CDR3 has 13 amino acids. Trimming at V came to 5 bases and at J to 2 bases, leaving 1 base not matched to a gene. Germline V lookup: CDR1 KGHSH, CDR2 LQKENI. This chain's CDR3 is CASSWDRAYEQYF. The CDR3 nucleotides are TGTGCCAGCTCATGGGACAGGGCCTACGAGCAGTACTTC. The complete variable domain, with remaining parts taken from reference TRBV18 and TRBJ2-7, reads NAGVMQNPRHLVRRRGQEARLRCSPMKGHSHVYWYRQLPEEGLKFMVYLQKENIIDESGMPKERFSAEFPKEGPSILRIQQVVRGDSAAYFCASSWDRAYEQYFGPGTRLTVT.

CDR3 sequence reads: CASRTSNYGYTF. The DNA for the CDR3 is TGTGCCAGCAGGACAAGTAACTATGGCTACACCTTC. The V gene is TRBV12-3 or TRBV12-4, the J gene TRBJ1-2; no clear D. V lost 6 bases and J 1 base, leaving 6 bases between the germline ends. The CDR3 is made up of 12 amino acids.

The V call is TRBV27, the J call TRBJ2-5, with TRBD1 matching 9 bases. The CDR3 runs 16 residues. J lost 4 bases, V lost 5 bases, and 11 bases had no gene match. Looked up from germline, CDR1 is MNHEY and CDR2 is SMNVEV (reference sequence). The CDR3 reads CASSPTGGPWLETQYF. The CDR3, as DNA: TGTGCCAGCAGTCCCACAGGGGGCCCGTGGTTAGAGACCCAGTACTTC.

J is TRBJ2-3 and V is TRBV19; D might be TRBD1 (5 bases). Per germline, CDR1 LNHDA and CDR2 SQIVND (reference sequence). The V gene lost 5 bases and the J gene lost 7 bases, with 7 bases spanning the gap. The CDR3 consists of 11 residues. The CDR3: CASSQGYTQYF. CDR3 sequence (DNA): TGTGCCAGTAGTCAGGGTTATACGCAGTATTTT.

This clone was detected a few times. The rearrangement joins TRBV27 to TRBJ1-1; perhaps TRBD1 as D (5 bases). V lost 6 bases, J lost 4 bases, and 21 bases lay in between. Germline CDR1 reads MNHEY; CDR2 reads SMNVEV (reference sequence). The CDR3 covers 16 residues. CDR3 sequence reads: CASRPRGARATTEAFF. Written as DNA, the CDR3 is TGTGCCAGCAGGCCCCGGGGAGCCAGGGCGACCACTGAAGCTTTCTTT.

The chain employs TRBV5-5 and TRBJ2-1; D uncertain. Germline-derived CDR1 and CDR2 are SGHKS and YYEKEE (reference sequence). V lost 4 bases to trimming and J lost 3 bases, with 23 bases between them. CDR3 size: 18 residues. The CDR3, as DNA: TGTGCCAGCAGCCCATTGACCGGCGGTCCCGTGAACTACAATGAGCAGTTCTTC. This translates into CASSPLTGGPVNYNEQFF.

The chain combines TRBV27 with TRBJ1-2; D uncertain. Per the germline V gene, CDR1 is MNHEY and CDR2 is SMNVEV (reference sequence). V was pared by 3 bases and J by 8 bases, with 13 bases between. The CDR3 is 13 residues long. CDR3 in DNA: TGTGCCAGCAGTTTTAGGAGGGAGGGAGGCTACACCTTC. Translating gives CASSFRREGGYTF.

The rearrangement joins TRBV29-1 to TRBJ1-5; D is uncertain. This CDR3 has 13 residues. Germline V CDR1 and CDR2: SQVTM, ANQGSEA. Trimming left V 7 bases short and J 2 bases short, with 12 bases between. This chain's CDR3 is CSADPGGNQPQHF. CDR3 nucleotide sequence: TGCAGCGCGGATCCAGGCGGCAATCAGCCCCAGCATTTT.

This chain uses TRBV5-4 with TRBJ1-1; D unresolved. In germline, CDR1 is SGHNT, CDR2 YYREEE (reference sequence). V lost 0 bases and J lost 8, with 8 bases in between. CDR3 length equals 12 residues. The CDR3 loop is CASSLDVQEAFF. The DNA for the CDR3 is TGTGCCAGCAGCTTGGATGTTCAAGAAGCTTTCTTT.

The V gene is TRBV25-1, the J gene TRBJ1-1; D might be TRBD1 (5 bases). The germline gives CDR1 MGHDK, CDR2 SYGVNS. V was clipped by 8 bases and J by 0 bases, with 10 bases between them. This CDR3 region has 13 residues. This CDR3 reads CASGGRLNTEAFF. DNA of the CDR3: TGTGCCAGCGGGGGACGGTTGAACACTGAAGCTTTCTTT.

The chain recombines TRBV11-2 with TRBJ2-1; 13 bases fit TRBD2. This CDR3 has 18 amino acids. Germline V gene sequence: CDR1 SGHAT, CDR2 FQNNGV. V trimming: 1 base; J trimming: 4 bases; junction bases outside the gene matches: 7. The CDR3: CASSLGRTSGGTYNEQFF. In nucleotides, the CDR3 is TGTGCCAGCAGCTTAGGAAGGACTAGCGGGGGAACTTACAATGAGCAGTTCTTC.

This clone has a single count. J is TRBJ2-7 and V is TRBV15; 7 nucleotides match TRBD1. The trim removed 0 bases at V and 0 bases at J, leaving 5 bases unmatched. There are 16 residues in the CDR3. Germline-derived CDR1 and CDR2 are LNHNV and YYDKDF (reference sequence). CDR3 protein: CATSREGGRSSYEQYF. CDR3 in DNA: TGTGCCACCAGCAGAGAAGGGGGCCGAAGCTCCTACGAGCAGTACTTC.

This clone was picked up a small number of times. For the CDR3, the DNA is TGTGCCAGCAGTGAGACAGGGGGCACAGATACGCAGTATTTT. It yields the protein CASSETGGTDTQYF. This chain joins TRBV11-3 and TRBJ2-3; TRBD1 matches at 8 bases. The CDR3 has 14 amino acids. V lost 6 bases to trimming and J lost 1 base; unmatched junction nucleotides: 3. CDR1 is SGHNT, CDR2 YENEEA, per germline.

The chain links TRBV10-1 to TRBJ2-5; D remains unclear. The CDR3 has 11 amino acids. The V gene's germline CDR1 is WNHNN and CDR2 SYGVQD (reference sequence). V lost 3 bases and J lost 1, with 0 bases in between. CDR3 amino acids: CASSDQETQYF. The DNA for the CDR3 is TGCGCCAGCAGTGACCAAGAGACCCAGTACTTC.